These 19 T cell receptor beta chains were sequenced from one sample in a study of T cell repertoires in cytomegalovirus infection. TCRdb passed the reads through MiXCR, listing each CDR3 protein once. The table records about 440,000 distinct CDR3 sequences, 31% of them present only once. Sequencing input: PBMCs. Every receptor here comes from a human donor in good health (CMV status not recorded). Some clones in this sample may be carry-over from other donors' samples.

This chain joins TRBV11-2 and TRBJ2-7, with 9 bases aligning to TRBD1. Unmatched junction bases numbered 6, after V lost 3 bases and J lost 3 bases. The CDR3 is 15 amino acids. CDR1 and CDR2 from the germline V gene are SGHAT and FQNNGV. The chain's CDR3 is CASSLRQGVGYEQYF. CDR3 DNA sequence: TGTGCCAGCAGCTTGAGACAGGGGGTGGGCTACGAGCAGTACTTC.

The chain combines TRBV27 with TRBJ2-1; D is perhaps TRBD1 (6 bases). This CDR3 has 15 amino acids. The V gene lost 5 bases and the J gene lost 7 bases, with 18 bases spanning the gap. The germline V gene has CDR1 MNHEY and CDR2 SMNVEV (reference sequence). The CDR3 DNA follows: TGTGCCAGCAGTCTGCAACAGGGCTTGTGGAATGAGCAGTTCTTC. This gives the protein CASSLQQGLWNEQFF.

The chain carries TRBV12-3 or TRBV12-4 and TRBJ2-2, with 7 nucleotides matching TRBD1. Trimming cost V 4 bases and J 5 bases; bases outside gene matches: 7. The CDR3 covers 15 residues. CDR3 nucleotide sequence: TGTGCCAGCAGTTGGGACAGTCCGATTACCGGGGAGCTGTTTTTT. It translates to CASSWDSPITGELFF.

About this clonotype itself: Given a much more abundant clone one base away, this may be a read error. The rearrangement joins TRBV7-6 to TRBJ1-1; 7 bases are a match to TRBD1. The CDR3 extends over 16 amino acids. V trimming: 0 bases; J trimming: 8 bases; junction bases outside the gene matches: 12. The germline V gene has CDR1 SGHVS and CDR2 FNYEAQ. This CDR3 is CASSLAAPGTEGEAFF. The CDR3 DNA reads TGTGCCAGCAGCTTAGCGGCTCCCGGGACAGAGGGAGAAGCTTTCTTT.

This clonotype was seen more than once but under ten times. The chain has TRBV4-3 and TRBJ2-3; possibly TRBD2 for D (7 bases). This CDR3 contains 19 residues. Deletions cut 2 bases from V and 0 bases from J, with 21 bases between. The germline V gene has CDR1 LGHNA and CDR2 YSLEER. The CDR3 DNA sequence: TGCGCCAGCAGCCAAAGGGCTCGGGGGCGGGGGTCGAGCACAGATACGCAGTATTTT. Protein: CASSQRARGRGSSTDTQYF.

The V gene is TRBV12-3 or TRBV12-4, the J gene TRBJ2-5, with a tentative D call TRBD1 (5 bases). The length of the CDR3 is 14 residues. V was cut by 6 bases and J by 4 bases, with 15 bases left in between. Here the CDR3 reads CASRVDSLRETQYF. The CDR3 DNA reads TGTGCCAGCAGAGTAGACAGCCTGAGAGAGACCCAGTACTTC.

The sample holds many counts of this clonotype. The chain uses TRBV12-3 or TRBV12-4 and TRBJ1-3, with TRBD1 identical over 7 bases. With 5 bases clipped from V and 0 bases from J, the junction kept 4 bases outside the gene matches. CDR3 size: 15 residues. For the CDR3, the DNA is TGTGCCAGCAGTCCTACAGGGGTCTCTGGAAACACCATATATTTT. Protein: CASSPTGVSGNTIYF.

This clonotype has more than one count but fewer than ten. V usage is TRBV12-3 or TRBV12-4 and J usage is TRBJ2-7, with D perhaps matching TRBD1 or TRBD2 (5 bases each). V lost 3 bases and J 2 bases, leaving 11 bases between the germline ends. The CDR3 length is 14 residues. CDR3 in DNA: TGTGCCAGCAGTTTGAGGGCAGGGACCTACGAGCAGTACTTC. This encodes CASSLRAGTYEQYF.

The chain uses TRBV15 and TRBJ1-5; D gene ambiguous. Germline V gene lookup returns CDR1 LNHNV and CDR2 YYDKDF (reference sequence). This CDR3 comprises 15 residues. V was shortened by 3 bases and J by 6 bases, with 15 bases between the two germline ends. CDR3 sequence (DNA): TGTGCCACCAGCAGGGAACCAAATTTTCCTCAGCCCCAGCATTTT. Its translation is CATSREPNFPQPQHF.

As to this clonotype: The final CDR3 position lacks the conserved phenylalanine or tryptophan, pointing to a likely read error. The V call is TRBV28, the J call TRBJ1-4; 10 nucleotides agree with TRBD1. The CDR3 sequence is 18 residues long. Germline loops: CDR1 MDHEN, CDR2 SYDVKM. V lost 5 bases to trimming and J lost 3 bases; unmatched junction nucleotides: 12. The CDR3 nucleotides are TGTGCCAGCAGTGTATTGACAGGGGGCCATGCACCTAATGAAAAACTGTTTTTG. It encodes CASSVLTGGHAPNEKLFL.

This chain connects TRBV6-2 or TRBV6-3 to TRBJ2-6; TRBD1 is a possible D gene (5 bases). V was clipped by 7 bases and J by 0 bases, with 13 bases between them. This CDR3 comprises 16 residues. Looked up from germline, CDR1 is MNHEY and CDR2 is SVGEGT. The CDR3 region is CASNPRQYSGANVLTF. Here the CDR3 DNA reads TGTGCCAGCAACCCTCGACAGTACTCTGGGGCCAACGTCCTGACTTTC.

Comments on this clonotype: Given a much more abundant clone one base away, this may be a read error. This CDR3 reads CASSLNGPSTDMQYF. Written as DNA, the CDR3 is TGTGCCAGCAGCTTAAATGGCCCTAGCACAGATATGCAGTATTTT. The V and J genes are TRBV7-2 and TRBJ2-3, with D possibly TRBD2 on 5 matching bases. The CDR3 spans 15 residues. Germline CDR1 is SGHTA and CDR2 is FQGNSA.

The rearrangement joins TRBV12-3 or TRBV12-4 to TRBJ1-5; D not resolved. The CDR3 covers 14 residues. The V gene lost 3 bases and the J gene lost 3 bases, with 9 bases spanning the gap. The CDR3 loop is CASSFGRSNQPQHF. The CDR3 region has the DNA TGTGCCAGCAGTTTCGGCAGATCCAATCAGCCCCAGCATTTT.

Of note for this clonotype: A read error may account for a junction end that differs from germline. The chain uses TRBV24-1 and TRBJ2-1, with D maybe TRBD1 (6 bases). There are 12 residues in the CDR3. CDR1 and CDR2 from the germline V gene are KGHDR and SFDVKD. As DNA, the CDR3 is TGTGCCAACAGTGATGGGCCAGGGGTGCCCGACTTC. Encoded protein: CANSDGPGVPDF.

This clonotype was found many times. CDR3 DNA sequence: TGTGCCAGCAGCTTAGTATCAGGGGGCAATCAGCCCCAGCATTTT. Amino acids: CASSLVSGGNQPQHF. The chain joins TRBV7-6 to TRBJ1-5, with D maybe TRBD1 (6 bases). Trimming took 1 base from V and 2 from J, leaving 9 bases between them. This CDR3 comprises 15 residues. Looked up from germline, CDR1 is SGHVS and CDR2 is FNYEAQ.

The chain combines TRBV27 with TRBJ1-6; D is unresolved. V dropped 0 bases and J dropped 7 bases, with 10 bases sitting between them. In germline, CDR1 is MNHEY, CDR2 SMNVEV (reference sequence). The CDR3 consists of 15 residues. CDR3 region: CASSLSGLRNSPLHF. The CDR3 nucleotides are TGTGCCAGCAGTTTATCCGGTTTGAGGAATTCACCCCTCCACTTT.

This clonotype was detected a few times. The chain carries TRBV5-1 and TRBJ2-3; 16 bases match TRBD2. Germline-derived CDR1 and CDR2 are SGHRS and YFSETQ. The CDR3 sequence is 16 residues long. V was clipped by 4 bases and J by 6 bases; unmatched bases: 5. The CDR3 reads CASSTGTSGGVDTQYF. The CDR3 DNA is TGCGCCAGCAGCACCGGGACTAGCGGGGGGGTGGATACGCAGTATTTT.

The rearrangement uses TRBV12-3 or TRBV12-4 and TRBJ2-3; the match to TRBD1 covers 8 bases. V shed 6 bases and J 0 bases; nucleotides not matched to a gene: 11. The CDR3 has 17 residues. The CDR3 here is CASRTAGDRKSTDTQYF. CDR3 in DNA: TGTGCCAGCAGAACGGCCGGGGACAGGAAGAGCACAGATACGCAGTATTTT.

J is TRBJ2-7 and V is TRBV7-9; TRBD1 agrees at 7 bases. With 4 bases clipped from V and 6 bases from J, the junction kept 9 bases outside the gene matches. The CDR3 is made up of 14 amino acids. Germline-derived CDR1 and CDR2 are SEHNR and FQNEAQ (reference sequence). The CDR3 reads CASSSGTVLPEQYF. CDR3 bases: TGTGCCAGCAGCTCCGGGACAGTCCTTCCCGAGCAGTACTTC. The full variable domain, in which reference TRBV7-9 and TRBJ2-7 provide the parts outside the CDR3, is DTGVSQNPRHKITKRGQNVTFRCDPISEHNRLYWYRQTLGQGPEFLTYFQNEAQLEKSRLLSDRFSAERPKGSFSTLEIQRTEQGDSAMYLCASSSGTVLPEQYFGPGTRLTVT.